The 2 T cell receptor beta chains below come from one sample, sequenced in a study of identical twins' blood T cells (dated by TCRdb to the early 2010s). Library prep was done by 5' RACE. Sequencing relied on an Illumina Genome Analyzer IIx. The public reads were reanalyzed by TCRdb: fastp trimming at Q25, MiXCR alignment, in-frame beta chains only. Identical CDR3 protein sequences are pooled into one entry, listed with their most common genes and DNA. Counted in this sample were 300,000 to 400,000 distinct CDR3 sequences; roughly 28% of them appeared once. The ten largest clones add up to approximately 6.6% of the sample. Material: PBMCs. All receptors derive from a woman between 18 and 49 years old in good health.

This clonotype occurred a few times. CDR3 region: CASSLRQGNIQYF. CDR3 nucleotide sequence: TGTGCCAGCAGCCTAAGACAGGGAAACATTCAGTACTTC. J is TRBJ2-4 and V is TRBV6-5, with TRBD1 matching over 7 bases. This CDR3 comprises 13 residues. The V and J ends lost 6 bases and 6 bases, in that order; junction bases with no gene match: 5. Per germline, CDR1 MNHEY and CDR2 SVGAGI.

This chain links TRBV29-1 with TRBJ1-2; 11 bases align to TRBD1. The CDR3 consists of 13 residues. CDR1 is SQVTM, CDR2 ANQGSEA, per germline. V lost 1 base and J lost 9; bases outside the gene matches: 4. The chain's CDR3 is CSVEGGTGGSYTF. In nucleotides, the CDR3 is TGCAGCGTTGAAGGGGGGACAGGGGGGAGCTACACCTTC. The full variable domain, completed using reference TRBV29-1 and TRBJ1-2, is SAVISQKPSRDICQRGTSLTIQCQVDSQVTMMFWYRQQPGQSLTLIATANQGSEATYESGFVIDKFPISRPNLTFSTLTVSNMSPEDSSIYLCSVEGGTGGSYTFGSGTRLTVV.